These 4 T cell receptor beta chains came from one sample sequenced in a study of T cell responses to AZD1222 COVID-19 vaccine. The method was immunoSEQ multiplex PCR; TCRdb's version includes in-frame clones alone and lacks a portion of them. The sample has 150,000 or so clones, more than 85% seen once. Sample: peripheral blood, taken on day 0 of AZD1222 vaccination. Receptor source: an adult in good health.

V is TRBV5-1 and J is TRBJ2-1, with D tentatively TRBD2 (5 bases). The CDR3 is 15 residues long. Germline assignment: CDR1 SGHRS and CDR2 YFSETQ. V was shortened by 2 bases and J by 0 bases, with 9 bases between the two germline ends. CDR3 DNA: TGCGCCAGCAGCTTTACTAGAAGCTCCTACAATGAGCAGTTCTTC. Its translation is CASSFTRSSYNEQFF.

The V gene is TRBV25-1, the J gene TRBJ2-1; D unclear. Germline CDR1 reads MGHDK; CDR2 reads SYGVNS. V was pared by 7 bases and J by 3 bases, with 7 bases between. The CDR3 spans 12 residues. The CDR3 sequence: CASTPGYNEQFF. The CDR3 nucleotides read TGTGCCAGCACCCCAGGCTACAATGAGCAGTTCTTC.

The rearrangement links TRBV9 to TRBJ1-5; D is unresolved. The germline CDR1 and CDR2 sequences are SGDLS and YYNGEE. The CDR3 extends over 13 amino acids. The V and J ends lost 4 bases and 5 bases respectively, with 10 bases between them. The CDR3 is CASSQNEYQPQHF. CDR3 nucleotides: TGTGCCAGCAGCCAAAATGAGTATCAGCCCCAGCATTTT.

V gene TRBV19 combines with J gene TRBJ1-6; tentative D call: TRBD1 (6 bases). Germline-derived CDR1 and CDR2 are LNHDA and SQIVND (reference sequence). Trimming took off 4 bases at V and 9 bases at J, with 13 bases between the two ends. The CDR3 length is 14 residues. The CDR3 sequence: CASSTTGQLSPLHF. The CDR3 DNA reads as TGTGCCAGTAGTACCACGGGACAACTTTCACCCCTCCACTTT.